This T cell receptor (beta chain) was recorded in a study of blood T cell repertoires in COVID-19. Method: immunoSEQ multiplex PCR; TCRdb's copy keeps in-frame clones and lacks some. The profile shows about 330,000 clones, about 89% of them singletons. The receptor was isolated from a man aged 18 to 35 who had recovered from COVID-19. Sequencing was performed on peripheral blood.

The CDR3 region is CASSPTMSSTDTQYF. DNA of the CDR3: TGTGCCAGCAGCCCCACAATGTCTAGCACAGATACGCAGTATTTT. V gene TRBV4-2 combines with J gene TRBJ2-3; D is unclear. The CDR3 consists of 15 residues. Trimming took off 4 bases at V and 0 bases at J, with 11 bases between the two ends. Germline CDR1 and CDR2: LGHNA and YNFKEQ.